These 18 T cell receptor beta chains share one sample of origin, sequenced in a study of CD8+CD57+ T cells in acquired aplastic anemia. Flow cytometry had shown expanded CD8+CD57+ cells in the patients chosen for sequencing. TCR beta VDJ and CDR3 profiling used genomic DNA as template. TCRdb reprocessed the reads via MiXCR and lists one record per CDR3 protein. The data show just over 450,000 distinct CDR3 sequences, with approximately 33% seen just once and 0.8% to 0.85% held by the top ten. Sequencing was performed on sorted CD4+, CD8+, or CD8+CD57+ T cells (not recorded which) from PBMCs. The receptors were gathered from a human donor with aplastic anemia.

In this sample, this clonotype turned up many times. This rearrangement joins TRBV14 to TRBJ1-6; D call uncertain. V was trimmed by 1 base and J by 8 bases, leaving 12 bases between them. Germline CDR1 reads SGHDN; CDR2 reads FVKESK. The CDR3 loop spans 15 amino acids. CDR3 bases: TGTGCCAGCAGCCAAGTTACGGTTTCTGATTCACCCCTCCACTTT. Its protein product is CASSQVTVSDSPLHF.

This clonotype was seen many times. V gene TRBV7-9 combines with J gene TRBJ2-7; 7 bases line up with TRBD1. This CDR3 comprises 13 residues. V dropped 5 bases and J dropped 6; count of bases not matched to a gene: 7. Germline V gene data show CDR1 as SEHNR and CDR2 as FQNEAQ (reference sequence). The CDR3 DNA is TGTGCCAGCAGCCCGGGACAGTACATCGAGCAGTACTTC. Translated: CASSPGQYIEQYF.

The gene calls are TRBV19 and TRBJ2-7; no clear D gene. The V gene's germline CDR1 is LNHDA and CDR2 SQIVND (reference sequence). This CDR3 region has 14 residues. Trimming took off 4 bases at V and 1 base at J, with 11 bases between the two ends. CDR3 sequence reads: CASSKQSVSYEQYF. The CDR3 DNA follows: TGTGCCAGTAGTAAACAGTCGGTATCCTACGAGCAGTACTTC. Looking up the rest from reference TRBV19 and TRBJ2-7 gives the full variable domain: DGGITQSPKYLFRKEGQNVTLSCEQNLNHDAMYWYRQDPGQGLRLIYYSQIVNDFQKGDIAEGYSVSREKKESFPLTVTSAQKNPTAFYLCASSKQSVSYEQYFGPGTRLTVT.

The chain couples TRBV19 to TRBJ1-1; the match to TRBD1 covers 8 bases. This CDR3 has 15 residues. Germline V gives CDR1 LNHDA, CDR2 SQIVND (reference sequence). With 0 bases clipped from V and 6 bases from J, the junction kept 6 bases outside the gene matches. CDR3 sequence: CASSIDGTGGAEAFF. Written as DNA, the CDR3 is TGTGCCAGTAGTATAGATGGGACAGGAGGCGCTGAAGCTTTCTTT.

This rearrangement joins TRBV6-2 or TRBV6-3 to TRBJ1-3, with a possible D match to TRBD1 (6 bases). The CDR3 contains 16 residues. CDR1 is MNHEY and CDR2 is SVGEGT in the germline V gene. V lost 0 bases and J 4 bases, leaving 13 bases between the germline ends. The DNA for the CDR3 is TGTGCCAGCAGTTACTCGACCAGGGGTCAAGGAAACACCATATATTTT. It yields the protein CASSYSTRGQGNTIYF.

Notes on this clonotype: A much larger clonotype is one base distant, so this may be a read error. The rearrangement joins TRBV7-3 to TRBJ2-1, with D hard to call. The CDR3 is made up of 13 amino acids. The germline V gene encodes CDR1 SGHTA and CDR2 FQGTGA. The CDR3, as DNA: TGTGCCAGCAGCCTCCCAAGCAACAATGAGGAGTTCTTC. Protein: CASSLPSNNEEFF.

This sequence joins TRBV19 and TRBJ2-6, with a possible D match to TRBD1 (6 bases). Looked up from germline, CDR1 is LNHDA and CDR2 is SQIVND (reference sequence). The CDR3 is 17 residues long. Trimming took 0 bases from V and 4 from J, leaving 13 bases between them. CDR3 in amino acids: CASSIDSRGTGANVLTF. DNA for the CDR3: TGTGCCAGTAGTATAGATTCTAGAGGGACAGGGGCCAACGTCCTGACTTTC.

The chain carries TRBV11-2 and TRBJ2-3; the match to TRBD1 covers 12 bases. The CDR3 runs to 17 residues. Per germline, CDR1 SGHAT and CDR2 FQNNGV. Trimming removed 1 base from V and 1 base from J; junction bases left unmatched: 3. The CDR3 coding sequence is TGTGCCAGCAGCTTAGGGGACAGGGGGCCGGGCACAGATACGCAGTATTTT. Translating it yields CASSLGDRGPGTDTQYF.

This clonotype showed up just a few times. The chain's CDR3 is CASSRTGTRDTEAFF. The DNA for the CDR3 is TGTGCCAGCAGCCGGACAGGGACCCGGGACACTGAAGCTTTCTTT. V and J are TRBV5-6 and TRBJ1-1; 8 nucleotides agree with TRBD1. This CDR3 is built from 15 residues. The trim removed 4 bases at V and 3 bases at J, leaving 8 bases unmatched. Germline lookup yields CDR1 SGHDT and CDR2 YYEEEE.

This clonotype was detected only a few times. CDR3 amino acids: CSASPISSYNEQFF. CDR3 nucleotides: TGCAGTGCCAGCCCCATTTCTTCCTACAATGAGCAGTTCTTC. V and J are TRBV20-1 and TRBJ2-1, with D unclear. Trimming left V 6 bases short and J 1 base short, with 13 bases between. This CDR3 region has 14 residues. Germline CDR1 is DFQATT and CDR2 is SNEGSKA (reference sequence).

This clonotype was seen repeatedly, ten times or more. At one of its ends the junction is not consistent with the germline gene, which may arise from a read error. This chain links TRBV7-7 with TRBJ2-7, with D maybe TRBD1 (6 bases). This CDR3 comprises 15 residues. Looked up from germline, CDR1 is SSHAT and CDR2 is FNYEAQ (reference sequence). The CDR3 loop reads CASSLESGAGYEQYF. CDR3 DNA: TGTGCTAGCAGCTTAGAGTCAGGGGCGGGTTACGAGCAGTACTTC.

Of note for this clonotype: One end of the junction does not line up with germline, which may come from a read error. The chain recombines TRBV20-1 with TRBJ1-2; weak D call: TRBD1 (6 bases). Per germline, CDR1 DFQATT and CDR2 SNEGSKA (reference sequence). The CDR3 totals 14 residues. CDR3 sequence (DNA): TGCCGTGCAAGGGACACAGGTACTAACTATGGCTACACCTTC. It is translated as CRARDTGTNYGYTF.

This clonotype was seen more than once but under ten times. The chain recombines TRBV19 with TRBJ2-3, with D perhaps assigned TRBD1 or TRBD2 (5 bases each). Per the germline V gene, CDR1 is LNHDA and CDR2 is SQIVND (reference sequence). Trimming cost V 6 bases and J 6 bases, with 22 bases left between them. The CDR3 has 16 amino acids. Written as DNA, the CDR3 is TGTGCCAGTAGGAATGCAGGGAGATCGATTCGCGATACGCAGTATTTT. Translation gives CASRNAGRSIRDTQYF. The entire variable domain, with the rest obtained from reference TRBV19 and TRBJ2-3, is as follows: DGGITQSPKYLFRKEGQNVTLSCEQNLNHDAMYWYRQDPGQGLRLIYYSQIVNDFQKGDIAEGYSVSREKKESFPLTVTSAQKNPTAFYLCASRNAGRSIRDTQYFGPGTRLTVL.

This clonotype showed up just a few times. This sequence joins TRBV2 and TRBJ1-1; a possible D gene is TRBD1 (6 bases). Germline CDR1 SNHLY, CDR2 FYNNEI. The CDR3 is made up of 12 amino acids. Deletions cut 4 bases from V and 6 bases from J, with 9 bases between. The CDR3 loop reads CASSGTASEAFF. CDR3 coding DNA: TGTGCCAGCAGTGGGACAGCATCTGAAGCTTTCTTT.

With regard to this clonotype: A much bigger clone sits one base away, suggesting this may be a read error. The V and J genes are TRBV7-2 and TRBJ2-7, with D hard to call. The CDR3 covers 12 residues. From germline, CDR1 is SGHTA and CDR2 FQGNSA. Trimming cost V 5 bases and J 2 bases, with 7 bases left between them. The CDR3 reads CASSPAAYEQYF. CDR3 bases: TGTGCCAGCAGCCCAGCAGCCTACGAGCAGTACTTC.

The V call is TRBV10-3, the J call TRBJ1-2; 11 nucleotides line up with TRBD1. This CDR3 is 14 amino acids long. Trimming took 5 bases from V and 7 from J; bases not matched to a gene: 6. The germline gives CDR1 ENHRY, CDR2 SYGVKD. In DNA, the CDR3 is TGTGCCATCAGTTACGGACAGGGGGCTGGTGGCTACACCTTC. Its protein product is CAISYGQGAGGYTF.

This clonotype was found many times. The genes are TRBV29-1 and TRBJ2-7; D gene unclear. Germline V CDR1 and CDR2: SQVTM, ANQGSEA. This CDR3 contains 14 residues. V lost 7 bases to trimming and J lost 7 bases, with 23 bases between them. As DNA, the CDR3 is TGCAGCGCTTCGTCATATCGTAGTTACTCTGAGCAGTACTTC. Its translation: CSASSYRSYSEQYF.

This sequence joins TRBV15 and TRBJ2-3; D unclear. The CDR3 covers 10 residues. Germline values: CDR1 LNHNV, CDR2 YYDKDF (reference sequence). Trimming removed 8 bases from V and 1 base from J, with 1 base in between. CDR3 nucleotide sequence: TGTGCCACCCGCACAGATACGCAGTATTTT. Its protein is CATRTDTQYF.